These 19 T cell receptor beta chains were sequenced from one sample in a study of blood T cell repertoires in COVID-19. Profiling relied on immunoSEQ multiplex PCR, and the TCRdb table lists in-frame clones only, not all of them. The sample has about 160,000 clones; about 90% are singletons. The sample was peripheral blood. Every receptor here comes from a woman aged 60-70 years with active or convalescent COVID-19.

CDR3 loop: CASSQDLAGGGYGYTF. Written as DNA, the CDR3 is TGCGCCAGCAGCCAAGATCTGGCAGGGGGTGGCTATGGCTACACCTTC. This sequence joins TRBV4-3 and TRBJ1-2; TRBD1 matches at 7 bases. The germline gives CDR1 LGHNA, CDR2 YSLEER. The CDR3 sequence is 16 residues long. The J segment lost 4 bases and the V segment lost 0 bases, leaving 8 bases of the junction unmatched.

The chain is built from TRBV11-2 and TRBJ2-1, with D perhaps matching TRBD2 (6 bases). This CDR3 region has 13 residues. Germline V gives CDR1 SGHAT, CDR2 FQNNGV. Trimming took 5 bases from V and 9 from J, leaving 14 bases between them. CDR3 in amino acids: CASSAEGEGEQFF. Written as DNA, the CDR3 is TGTGCCAGCAGCGCGGAGGGTGAGGGTGAGCAGTTCTTC.

V usage is TRBV19 and J usage is TRBJ1-5, with a weak D call TRBD1 (5 bases). CDR3 length equals 15 residues. In germline, CDR1 is LNHDA, CDR2 SQIVND (reference sequence). V was pared by 0 bases and J by 7 bases, with 13 bases between. This CDR3 reads CASSIEVTAGQPQHF. CDR3 DNA: TGTGCCAGTAGTATAGAGGTGACAGCGGGCCAGCCCCAGCATTTT. Using reference TRBV19 and TRBJ1-5 for the parts outside the CDR3, the full variable domain is DGGITQSPKYLFRKEGQNVTLSCEQNLNHDAMYWYRQDPGQGLRLIYYSQIVNDFQKGDIAEGYSVSREKKESFPLTVTSAQKNPTAFYLCASSIEVTAGQPQHFGDGTRLSIL.

The gene calls are TRBV4-1 and TRBJ1-3; D possibly corresponds to TRBD1 (6 bases). Per germline, CDR1 MGHRA and CDR2 YSYEKL. The CDR3 is 17 residues long. Trimming took off 0 bases at V and 7 bases at J, with 19 bases between the two ends. CDR3 in DNA: TGCGCCAGCAGCCAAGATTCGGGGGGGCAAAGGGGGAACACCATATATTTT. Its protein is CASSQDSGGQRGNTIYF.

The chain employs TRBV7-6 and TRBJ2-3; the match to TRBD1 covers 8 bases. V gave up 1 base and J gave up 7 bases; unmatched junction bases: 13. The CDR3 is 17 residues long. In germline, CDR1 is SGHVS, CDR2 FNYEAQ. For the CDR3, the DNA is TGTGCCAGCAGCTTAGTAGTAGGGACAGGCAAAGAGAATACGCAGTATTTT. Translated: CASSLVVGTGKENTQYF.

The V gene is TRBV4-3, the J gene TRBJ2-1; no clear D. The CDR3 totals 17 residues. V lost 0 bases, J lost 0 bases, and 12 bases lay in between. The germline CDR1 and CDR2 sequences are LGHNA and YSLEER. The CDR3 loop is CASSQDQAFHSYNEQFF. The CDR3 DNA follows: TGCGCCAGCAGCCAAGACCAAGCTTTTCACTCCTACAATGAGCAGTTCTTC.

The rearrangement uses TRBV11-2 and TRBJ2-7; 9 bases are shared with TRBD1. The germline V gene encodes CDR1 SGHAT and CDR2 FQNNGV. V lost 4 bases and J lost 4; bases outside the gene matches: 8. The CDR3 length is 15 residues. The CDR3 DNA reads as TGTGCCAGCAGCTCGGCGGACAGGGGAGAGTACGAGCAGTACTTC. Translating it yields CASSSADRGEYEQYF.

The V and J genes are TRBV19 and TRBJ1-4; D gene ambiguous. V was pared by 0 bases and J by 12 bases, with 11 bases between. CDR3 length equals 13 residues. In germline, CDR1 is LNHDA, CDR2 SQIVND (reference sequence). The DNA of the CDR3 is TGTGCCAGTAGTATAGAGGAGGGCAGTCAACTGTTTTTT. Residues: CASSIEEGSQLFF.

The V and J genes are TRBV13 and TRBJ1-1, with 11 bases lining up with TRBD1. J gave up 6 bases and V 7 bases, and 19 bases lay outside the gene matches. This CDR3 has 18 amino acids. The germline CDR1 and CDR2 sequences are PRHDT and FYEKMQ (reference sequence). DNA of the CDR3: TGTGCCAGCACCAAACCCCCGGGACAGGGGGGTTTATTCGCTGAAGCTTTCTTT. Its translation is CASTKPPGQGGLFAEAFF.

The rearrangement links TRBV12-5 to TRBJ2-7; 9 bases are shared with TRBD1. V was pared by 7 bases and J by 7 bases, with 8 bases of the junction left unmatched. This CDR3 comprises 13 residues. CDR1 is LGHNT, CDR2 FRNRAP, per germline. The DNA of the CDR3 is TGTGCTAGTGCCATGGACAGGGGACTAGAGCAGTACTTC. This encodes CASAMDRGLEQYF. Complete variable domain (other parts from reference TRBV12-5 and TRBJ2-7): DARVTQTPRHKVTEMGQEVTMRCQPILGHNTVFWYRQTMMQGLELLAYFRNRAPLDDSGMPKDRFSAEMPDATLATLKIQPSEPRDSAVYFCASAMDRGLEQYFGPGTRLTVT.

This clone has just a few counts. This sequence joins TRBV2 and TRBJ2-7; 12 nucleotides line up with TRBD2. CDR1 and CDR2 (germline): SNHLY, FYNNEI. Trimming took 5 bases from V and 4 from J; bases not matched to a gene: 6. The CDR3 runs to 15 residues. This CDR3 is CASSYPSGGAYEQYF. The CDR3 DNA reads TGTGCCAGCAGTTACCCTAGCGGGGGGGCATACGAGCAGTACTTC.

Only one count was recorded for this clone. V usage is TRBV6-5 and J usage is TRBJ1-2; D call uncertain. V lost 7 bases and J 5 bases, leaving 14 bases between the germline ends. The germline V gene has CDR1 MNHEY and CDR2 SVGAGI. The CDR3 consists of 13 residues. CDR3 in amino acids: CASTNTRFYGYTF. The DNA for the CDR3 is TGTGCCAGCACCAACACAAGATTTTATGGCTACACCTTC.

The CDR3 nucleotides are TGTGCCAGCAGCCCCGAAGGGGGCCCGAGGGGTGATACGCAGTATTTT. It encodes CASSPEGGPRGDTQYF. The rearrangement uses TRBV9 and TRBJ2-3, with TRBD1 matching 7 bases. The CDR3 length is 16 residues. In germline, CDR1 is SGDLS, CDR2 YYNGEE. V dropped 4 bases and J dropped 6; count of bases not matched to a gene: 14.

The sample holds one count of this clone. V and J are TRBV2 and TRBJ1-2, with 7 bases fitting TRBD1. Germline V lookup: CDR1 SNHLY, CDR2 FYNNEI. The V segment lost 5 bases and the J segment 8 bases; nucleotides outside the gene matches: 17. CDR3 length: 16 amino acids. The CDR3 reads CASSSTQLKGAGGYTF. DNA of the CDR3: TGTGCCAGCAGTTCCACCCAGTTAAAGGGGGCCGGGGGCTACACCTTC.

A few counts support this clone. The chain's CDR3 is CASSYDRDSGNTIYF. In nucleotides, the CDR3 is TGTGCCAGCAGTTACGACAGGGACTCTGGAAACACCATATATTTT. The chain uses TRBV6-5 and TRBJ1-3, with 7 bases fitting TRBD1. CDR3 length: 15 amino acids. Per the germline V gene, CDR1 is MNHEY and CDR2 is SVGAGI. Germline trimming cut 2 bases from V and 0 bases from J; bases unmatched to any gene: 1.

The rearrangement uses TRBV18 and TRBJ1-5; no clear D gene. The CDR3 length is 15 residues. Germline V gene data show CDR1 as KGHSH and CDR2 as LQKENI. V was cut by 3 bases and J by 6 bases, with 15 bases left in between. The CDR3 DNA follows: TGTGCCAGCTCACCGGCGAGGGAGCCGGGTCAGCCCCAGCATTTT. Translated, it gives CASSPAREPGQPQHF.

V and J are TRBV10-3 and TRBJ2-2; 8 bases line up with TRBD1. CDR3 length: 15 residues. The junction had 11 bases not matched to a gene; V was cut back by 10 bases and J by 4 bases. Per the germline V gene, CDR1 is ENHRY and CDR2 is SYGVKD. CDR3 loop: CATAATGDFTGELFF. The CDR3 bases are TGTGCCACCGCCGCGACAGGGGATTTCACCGGGGAGCTGTTTTTT.

The CDR3 spells CASSPWVAGGDTALREQYF. The CDR3 region has the DNA TGTGCCAGCAGTCCCTGGGTAGCGGGGGGCGATACAGCTCTTCGCGAGCAGTACTTC. V is TRBV6-6 and J is TRBJ2-7, with TRBD2 matching over 10 bases. V dropped 5 bases and J dropped 6; count of bases not matched to a gene: 22. CDR1 and CDR2 from the germline V gene are MNHNY and SVGAGI (reference sequence). The CDR3 covers 19 residues.

The chain recombines TRBV19 with TRBJ1-5, with D tentatively TRBD1 (6 bases). V gave up 0 bases and J gave up 2 bases, with 11 bases separating them. Germline values: CDR1 LNHDA, CDR2 SQIVND (reference sequence). This CDR3 spans 16 amino acids. In nucleotides, the CDR3 is TGTGCCAGTAGTATAGATATTGGGGGCGGCAATCAGCCCCAGCATTTT. Encoded protein: CASSIDIGGGNQPQHF.